Shown below are 24 T cell receptor beta chains from a single sample sequenced in a study of shared clonotypes between healthy human individuals. This table comes from immunoSEQ multiplex PCR, and its TCRdb copy is limited to in-frame clones, with some not included. The profile covers 2,500,000 or so clones, with roughly 93% appearing a single time and approximately 0.36% taken by the ten largest. Material: naive CD4+ T cells from PBMCs. Stated subset: CD45RA+ positively selected. The receptors derive from a man aged 18 to 30 in good health. Some clones in this sample may be carry-over from other donors' samples.

This clone was picked up one time. The rearrangement joins TRBV25-1 to TRBJ2-3; 8 bases match TRBD1. This CDR3 spans 15 amino acids. Losses at the gene ends were 5 bases for V and 6 bases for J; bases not matched to a gene: 10. Germline V gives CDR1 MGHDK, CDR2 SYGVNS. CDR3 protein: CASSHIIRGQDTQYF. CDR3 nucleotides: TGTGCCAGCAGTCACATCATCAGGGGGCAGGATACGCAGTATTTT.

The chain recombines TRBV7-2 with TRBJ2-7; D is undetermined. CDR3 length: 12 amino acids. CDR1 is SGHTA and CDR2 is FQGNSA in the germline V gene. V was trimmed by 4 bases and J by 6 bases, leaving 10 bases between them. The CDR3 nucleotides are TGTGCCAGCAGCTCAGAGGTTGGCGAGCAGTACTTC. Protein: CASSSEVGEQYF.

The chain joins TRBV6-6 to TRBJ1-2, with D perhaps TRBD1 (5 bases). CDR3 length: 14 residues. CDR1 and CDR2 from the germline V gene are MNHNY and SVGAGI (reference sequence). The V and J ends lost 7 bases and 4 bases respectively, with 16 bases between them. CDR3 region: CASTPKGMGYGYTF. CDR3 in DNA: TGTGCCAGCACCCCCAAGGGGATGGGCTATGGCTACACCTTC.

V and J are TRBV7-8 and TRBJ2-5, with TRBD2 matching 16 bases. The V and J ends lost 6 bases and 2 bases, in that order; junction bases with no gene match: 9. Germline V gives CDR1 SGHVS, CDR2 FQNEAQ. CDR3 length: 18 amino acids. This CDR3 is CASRRPGTSGRDQETQYF. As DNA, the CDR3 is TGTGCCAGCAGAAGACCCGGGACTAGCGGGAGGGATCAAGAGACCCAGTACTTC.

This chain joins TRBV4-1 and TRBJ2-7, with TRBD2 identical over 13 bases. Per the germline V gene, CDR1 is MGHRA and CDR2 is YSYEKL. The CDR3 totals 15 residues. J was trimmed by 6 bases and V by 1 base; bases with no gene match: 3. CDR3 bases: TGCGCCAGCAGCCAAGTGGGACTAGCGGGATTCGAGCAGTACTTC. It specifies CASSQVGLAGFEQYF.

The chain combines TRBV2 with TRBJ1-1, with D tentatively TRBD1 (6 bases). Per the germline V gene, CDR1 is SNHLY and CDR2 is FYNNEI. Trimming took off 4 bases at V and 3 bases at J, with 9 bases between the two ends. The CDR3 contains 13 residues. CDR3 in amino acids: CASSVRGDTEAFF. The CDR3 region has the DNA TGTGCCAGCAGTGTTAGGGGGGACACTGAAGCTTTCTTT.

The chain couples TRBV5-1 to TRBJ2-7; TRBD2 aligns across 11 bases. The CDR3 runs to 16 residues. CDR1 is SGHRS, CDR2 YFSETQ, per germline. The ends lost 3 bases at V and 4 bases at J; junction bases unmatched: 9. The CDR3 nucleotides read TGCGCCAGCAGCTCACGTGGACTAGCGGGCTCATACGAGCAGTACTTC. This encodes CASSSRGLAGSYEQYF.

This clone appeared once. This chain links TRBV27 with TRBJ2-3; 11 nucleotides agree with TRBD2. The ends lost 3 bases at V and 4 bases at J; junction bases unmatched: 12. CDR1 is MNHEY and CDR2 is SMNVEV in the germline V gene (reference sequence). The CDR3 totals 18 residues. CDR3 sequence: CASSLFSGRAVGPDTQYF. The CDR3 bases are TGTGCCAGCAGTTTGTTTAGCGGGAGGGCTGTGGGCCCAGATACGCAGTATTTT.

The chain links TRBV5-1 to TRBJ1-2, with TRBD1 matching over 7 bases. The CDR3 is made up of 17 amino acids. The V gene end was trimmed by 5 bases and the J gene end by 5 bases; junction bases not matched to a gene: 18. Germline V CDR1 and CDR2: SGHRS, YFSETQ. DNA for the CDR3: TGCGCCAGCAGTCTTTATAAACCATCCGGGACAGCTTATGGCTACACCTTC. Its protein product is CASSLYKPSGTAYGYTF. The entire variable domain, with the rest obtained from reference TRBV5-1 and TRBJ1-2, is as follows: KAGVTQTPRYLIKTRGQQVTLSCSPISGHRSVSWYQQTPGQGLQFLFEYFSETQRNKGNFPGRFSGRQFSNSRSEMNVSTLELGDSALYLCASSLYKPSGTAYGYTFGSGTRLTVV.

The genes are TRBV7-2 and TRBJ2-1; possible D gene TRBD2, 5 bases. Trimming took 0 bases from V and 4 from J, leaving 13 bases between them. The CDR3 is 16 amino acids. The germline gives CDR1 SGHTA, CDR2 FQGNSA. CDR3 in DNA: TGTGCCAGCAGCTTAGCGTCCATTACTAGGTACAATGAGCAGTTCTTC. Residues: CASSLASITRYNEQFF.

The J gene is TRBJ2-3, the V gene TRBV7-2, with a possible D match to TRBD2 (5 bases). CDR1 and CDR2 (germline): SGHTA, FQGNSA. Trimming left V 1 base short and J 0 bases short, with 8 bases between. CDR3 length equals 15 residues. In nucleotides, the CDR3 is TGTGCCAGCAGCTTAGTCGCGGGCAGCACAGATACGCAGTATTTT. Translating gives CASSLVAGSTDTQYF.

DNA of the CDR3: TGTGCCATCACCGAACGGACAGGGGGGTCCGGGGAGCTGTTTTTT. Its protein product is CAITERTGGSGELFF. The chain combines TRBV10-3 with TRBJ2-2; 10 bases align to TRBD1. The CDR3 contains 15 residues. V was clipped by 7 bases and J by 6 bases; unmatched bases: 8. Germline lookup yields CDR1 ENHRY and CDR2 SYGVKD.

As to this clone: The sample contains more than one DNA sequence encoding this CDR3. The chain carries TRBV6-5 and TRBJ2-3; D is unresolved. This CDR3 spans 14 amino acids. The V gene's germline CDR1 is MNHEY and CDR2 SVGAGI. V was trimmed by 0 bases and J by 0 bases, leaving 4 bases between them. DNA of the CDR3: TGTGCCAGCAGTTACTCCGACAGCACAGATACGCAGTATTTT. It yields the protein CASSYSDSTDTQYF.

The V call is TRBV5-1, the J call TRBJ2-4; D unresolved. Germline CDR1 and CDR2: SGHRS and YFSETQ. This CDR3 has 16 amino acids. V dropped 4 bases and J dropped 2 bases, with 16 bases sitting between them. CDR3 in amino acids: CASSLREPASKNIQYF. In DNA form, the CDR3 reads TGCGCCAGCAGCCTACGAGAGCCGGCGTCCAAAAACATTCAGTACTTC.

This clone occurred once. The CDR3 loop reads CASIEGPARTEAFF. CDR3 nucleotides: TGTGCCAGCATCGAGGGTCCCGCGCGAACTGAAGCTTTCTTT. This rearrangement joins TRBV6-5 to TRBJ1-1, with D hard to call. Per germline, CDR1 MNHEY and CDR2 SVGAGI. V dropped 7 bases and J dropped 5 bases, with 17 bases sitting between them. This CDR3 spans 14 amino acids.

This clone was detected once. The CDR3 reads CASSLHGLAGDKYF. CDR3 DNA sequence: TGTGCCAGCAGCTTGCATGGACTAGCGGGAGACAAGTACTTC. This chain uses TRBV11-2 with TRBJ2-7, with 13 bases that match TRBD2. Losses at the gene ends were 3 bases for V and 11 bases for J; bases not matched to a gene: 7. This CDR3 has 14 amino acids. CDR1 is SGHAT, CDR2 FQNNGV, per germline.

This clone appeared a single time. The chain uses TRBV18 and TRBJ2-7; the match to TRBD1 covers 8 bases. There are 15 residues in the CDR3. The germline V gene has CDR1 KGHSH and CDR2 LQKENI. Trimming removed 3 bases from V and 1 base from J; junction bases left unmatched: 5. The CDR3 DNA is TGTGCCAGCTCACCTATTGACAGGGGATCCTACGAGCAGTACTTC. Its translation: CASSPIDRGSYEQYF.

CDR3 sequence: CASSPQRPGAANTEAFF. The CDR3 DNA is TGTGCCAGCAGCCCCCAACGACCAGGGGCCGCGAACACTGAAGCTTTCTTT. This chain connects TRBV11-2 to TRBJ1-1, with D maybe TRBD1 (6 bases). This CDR3 contains 17 residues. From germline, CDR1 is SGHAT and CDR2 FQNNGV. Trimming left V 5 bases short and J 1 base short, with 20 bases between.

V gene TRBV19 combines with J gene TRBJ2-3; 8 bases are shared with TRBD2. This CDR3 is 15 amino acids long. The V gene's germline CDR1 is LNHDA and CDR2 SQIVND (reference sequence). Trimming took 0 bases from V and 3 from J; bases not matched to a gene: 2. This CDR3 reads CASSIEKRETDTQYF. Here the CDR3 DNA reads TGTGCCAGTAGTATAGAAAAGCGGGAGACAGATACGCAGTATTTT.

The chain combines TRBV7-2 with TRBJ1-3, with unresolved D. Germline V gene sequence: CDR1 SGHTA, CDR2 FQGNSA. Trimming shortened V by 3 bases and J by 1 base, and 10 bases separated the two germline ends. The CDR3 runs to 15 residues. The CDR3 reads CASSFVTGSGNTIYF. The CDR3 region has the DNA TGTGCCAGCAGCTTTGTCACGGGGTCTGGAAACACCATATATTTT.

This clone was seen once. The chain links TRBV2 to TRBJ2-5; D gene ambiguous. Germline V lookup: CDR1 SNHLY, CDR2 FYNNEI. Deletions cut 7 bases from V and 2 bases from J, with 11 bases between. The CDR3 loop spans 13 amino acids. Here the CDR3 DNA reads TGTGCCAGCATGTGGCGCTGGCAAGAGACCCAGTACTTC. It translates to CASMWRWQETQYF.

V usage is TRBV4-2 and J usage is TRBJ1-3; D gene ambiguous. CDR3 size: 17 residues. Trimming took off 1 base at V and 4 bases at J, with 17 bases between the two ends. The germline gives CDR1 LGHNA, CDR2 YNFKEQ. The DNA for the CDR3 is TGTGCCAGCAGCCAAGGGTTAGAACGGGCCAGAGGAAACACCATATATTTT. This sequence encodes CASSQGLERARGNTIYF.

With respect to this clone: One end of the junction fails to match germline, which may point to a read error. This chain uses TRBV5-1 with TRBJ2-7; 10 bases line up with TRBD2. This CDR3 has 15 amino acids. CDR1 is SGHRS, CDR2 YFSETQ, per germline. The DNA of the CDR3 is TGCGCCAGCAGCTTACTAGCGGGAATCTCCCACGAGCAGTACTTC. It yields the protein CASSLLAGISHEQYF.

V usage is TRBV25-1 and J usage is TRBJ2-7, with D maybe TRBD1 (6 bases). V was shortened by 6 bases and J by 2 bases, with 14 bases between the two germline ends. Germline V gives CDR1 MGHDK, CDR2 SYGVNS. The CDR3 is 14 residues long. As DNA, the CDR3 is TGTGCCAGCAGGGCGGCAGGGGTACCCTACGAGCAGTACTTC. It yields the protein CASRAAGVPYEQYF.